Listed below are T cell receptor beta chains from one sample, sequenced in a study of T-cell memory formation after mild COVID-19. From the 5' RACE reads, TCRdb called clonotypes with MiXCR, one entry per CDR3 protein. The profile covers 350,000 to 500,000 distinct CDR3 sequences, with about a quarter appearing a single time and around 12% taken by the ten largest. Material for sequencing was PBMCs or a T cell subset sorted from them (not recorded which). These receptors were collected from an adult woman who had mild COVID-19 (a few samples of this study predate the infection). Cell type and time point are not known. CDR3s include the opening cysteine and the closing phenylalanine or tryptophan. A D gene is named only where the DNA matches it firmly. Where a row states a size, it is once, few, many or the class of an expanded clone; other rows omit it.

clone size: few; J gene: TRBJ2-7; V gene: TRBV20-1; D gene: -; CDR3 DNA: TGCAGTGCTAGGGACAACTACGAGCAGTACTTC; CDR3 protein: CSARDNYEQYF
clone size: -; J gene: TRBJ2-2; V gene: TRBV29-1; D gene: -; CDR3 DNA: TGCAGCGGGTTAGTTGATCCGGGGACCGGGGAGCTGTTTTTT; CDR3 protein: CSGLVDPGTGELFF
clone size: -; J gene: TRBJ1-2; V gene: TRBV18; D gene: -; CDR3 DNA: TGTGCCAGCTCACCCGACAGCCCACTCTATGGCTACACCTTC; CDR3 protein: CASSPDSPLYGYTF
clone size: few; J gene: TRBJ2-7; V gene: TRBV5-1; D gene: TRBD2; CDR3 DNA: TGCGCCAGCACCCCCAGCGGGGCCCCCTCCTACGAGCAGTACTTC; CDR3 protein: CASTPSGAPSYEQYF
clone size: -; J gene: TRBJ1-6; V gene: TRBV2; D gene: -; CDR3 DNA: TGTGCCAGCAGTCCTACCGGGACCGGGTCCTATAATTCACCCCTCCACTTT; CDR3 protein: CASSPTGTGSYNSPLHF
clone size: -; J gene: TRBJ1-1; V gene: TRBV7-2; D gene: TRBD1; CDR3 DNA: TGTGCCAGCAGCTTAGTTCAGGGGGGAGCTTTCTTT; CDR3 protein: CASSLVQGGAFF
clone size: many; J gene: TRBJ2-7; V gene: TRBV5-1; D gene: -; CDR3 DNA: TGCGCCAGCAGCGGCGCCCTCTTCGGACGGCAGCTATCACCCTACGAGCAGTACTTC; CDR3 protein: CASSGALFGRQLSPYEQYF
clone size: few; J gene: TRBJ2-5; V gene: TRBV6-2/TRBV6-3; D gene: -; CDR3 DNA: TGTGCCAGCATGGAGGACATCGAAGCCCAGTACTTC; CDR3 protein: CASMEDIEAQYF
clone size: many; J gene: TRBJ2-7; V gene: TRBV24-1; D gene: TRBD1; CDR3 DNA: TGTGCCACCAGTGATTTTGCAACGAGTAGGACAGGCCCTTCCTACGAGCAGTACTTC; CDR3 protein: CATSDFATSRTGPSYEQYF
clone size: few; J gene: TRBJ2-7; V gene: TRBV6-6; D gene: -; CDR3 DNA: TGTGCCAGCAGTTACGCATTGGGGCCACGCTCCTACGAGCAGTACTTC; CDR3 protein: CASSYALGPRSYEQYF
clone size: -; J gene: TRBJ2-2; V gene: TRBV7-6; D gene: TRBD1; CDR3 DNA: TGTGCCAGCAGCACCCGGACAGGGGTTGTCACCGGGGAGCTGTTTTTT; CDR3 protein: CASSTRTGVVTGELFF
clone size: -; J gene: TRBJ1-3; V gene: TRBV3-1; D gene: -; CDR3 DNA: TGTGCCAGCAGCCAAGTGCTGGGGGGTGGAAACACCATATATTTT; CDR3 protein: CASSQVLGGGNTIYF
clone size: -; J gene: TRBJ1-1; V gene: TRBV19; D gene: -; CDR3 DNA: TGTGCCAGTAGCCTTGGGGTACCCGACACTGAAGCTTTCTTT; CDR3 protein: CASSLGVPDTEAFF
clone size: few; J gene: TRBJ2-3; V gene: TRBV2; D gene: -; CDR3 DNA: TGTGCCAGCAGTGACACCGGGACGACTTGGGGCCGGTATTTT; CDR3 protein: CASSDTGTTWGRYF
clone size: -; J gene: TRBJ2-4; V gene: TRBV5-5; D gene: -; CDR3 DNA: TGTGCCAGCAGCTTGGCTCAGGGGGGATACTCAAACATTCAGTACTTC; CDR3 protein: CASSLAQGGYSNIQYF
clone size: -; J gene: TRBJ2-7; V gene: TRBV20-1; D gene: TRBD2; CDR3 DNA: TGCAGTGCACGAAGACACGGGGGGAGCTCCTACGAGCAGTACTTC; CDR3 protein: CSARRHGGSSYEQYF
clone size: few; J gene: TRBJ2-1; V gene: TRBV20-1; D gene: -; CDR3 DNA: TGCAGTGCTAGACACACGGGGGATGAGCAGTTCTTC; CDR3 protein: CSARHTGDEQFF
clone size: -; J gene: TRBJ1-1; V gene: TRBV5-1; D gene: TRBD1; CDR3 DNA: TGCGCCAGCAGCTTGGGACAGGGAGGAGTAGCTTTCTTT; CDR3 protein: CASSLGQGGVAFF
clone size: -; J gene: TRBJ1-2; V gene: TRBV4-1; D gene: TRBD1; CDR3 DNA: TGCGCCAGCAGCCAAGATTACCCCCGGGACAGGGCTGGCTACACCTTC; CDR3 protein: CASSQDYPRDRAGYTF
clone size: -; J gene: TRBJ2-5; V gene: TRBV25-1; D gene: TRBD1; CDR3 DNA: TGTGCCAGCAGTAGAAAGGGGACAGGGGGAGTGACCCAGTACTTC; CDR3 protein: CASSRKGTGGVTQYF
clone size: -; J gene: TRBJ2-3; V gene: TRBV5-1; D gene: TRBD2; CDR3 DNA: TGCGCCAGCAGCTTGGGGTCTAGCGGGAGCACAGATACGCAGTATTTT; CDR3 protein: CASSLGSSGSTDTQYF
clone size: -; J gene: TRBJ2-5; V gene: TRBV10-3; D gene: TRBD2; CDR3 DNA: TGTGCCATTAGTAGCGGGAGGGCTCGTGAGACCCAGTACTTC; CDR3 protein: CAISSGRARETQYF
clone size: once; J gene: TRBJ2-1; V gene: TRBV19; D gene: TRBD1; CDR3 DNA: TGTGCCAGTAAAAGACAGGGGAAGTACAATGAGCAGTTCTTC; CDR3 protein: CASKRQGKYNEQFF
clone size: many; J gene: TRBJ2-5; V gene: TRBV6-6; D gene: -; CDR3 DNA: TGTGCCAGCAAAGAGACCAACCCGGCCTCAACTTACCAAGAGACCCAGTACTTC; CDR3 protein: CASKETNPASTYQETQYF
clone size: -; J gene: TRBJ2-1; V gene: TRBV25-1; D gene: TRBD2; CDR3 DNA: TGTGCCAGCAGTGCCGAGGGAGGGAGGGGCAGTGAGCAGTTCTTC; CDR3 protein: CASSAEGGRGSEQFF
clone size: -; J gene: TRBJ1-3; V gene: TRBV6-6; D gene: -; CDR3 DNA: TGTGCCAGCAGTTACGGGTGGGAGGGCACTGGAAACACCATATATTTT; CDR3 protein: CASSYGWEGTGNTIYF
clone size: -; J gene: TRBJ2-2; V gene: TRBV7-9; D gene: -; CDR3 DNA: TGTGCCAGCAGCCCCTCAGATGGGACCGGGGAGCTGTTTTTT; CDR3 protein: CASSPSDGTGELFF
clone size: -; J gene: TRBJ1-4; V gene: TRBV15; D gene: -; CDR3 DNA: TGTGCCACCACTACGCGGGCTGGCGAAAAACTGTTTTTT; CDR3 protein: CATTTRAGEKLFF
clone size: few; J gene: TRBJ2-3; V gene: TRBV7-3; D gene: TRBD1; CDR3 DNA: TGTGCCAGCAGCCTGACAGGGGTTGAACGGGGCACGAATACGCAGTATTTT; CDR3 protein: CASSLTGVERGTNTQYF
clone size: -; J gene: TRBJ2-2; V gene: TRBV5-1; D gene: -; CDR3 DNA: TGCGCCAGCAGCTTACCAGAGGGAACCGGGGAGCTGTTTTTT; CDR3 protein: CASSLPEGTGELFF
clone size: -; J gene: TRBJ1-2; V gene: TRBV12-3/TRBV12-4; D gene: -; CDR3 DNA: TGTGCCAGCAGTTTAGGAGGGGACAATGGCTACACCTTC; CDR3 protein: CASSLGGDNGYTF
clone size: many; J gene: TRBJ2-5; V gene: TRBV18; D gene: -; CDR3 DNA: TGTGCCAGCTCACCGCCGACTCCCCCGGGGGAGACCCAGTACTTC; CDR3 protein: CASSPPTPPGETQYF
clone size: few; J gene: TRBJ2-7; V gene: TRBV5-1; D gene: -; CDR3 DNA: TGCGCCAGCAGCTTAGGTCCAGGGGGGACCTACGAGCAGTACTTC; CDR3 protein: CASSLGPGGTYEQYF
clone size: -; J gene: TRBJ2-3; V gene: TRBV24-1; D gene: TRBD1; CDR3 DNA: TGTGCCACCAGTGACCACAGGGGGAGGACAGATACGCAGTATTTT; CDR3 protein: CATSDHRGRTDTQYF
clone size: few; J gene: TRBJ1-2; V gene: TRBV6-5; D gene: -; CDR3 DNA: TGTGCCAGGGGAGGGGGGGCGCATGGCTACACCTTC; CDR3 protein: CARGGGAHGYTF
clone size: few; J gene: TRBJ2-7; V gene: TRBV6-5; D gene: TRBD1; CDR3 DNA: TGTGCCAGCAGTTACGCAGGGGGCTCCTACGAGCAGTACTTC; CDR3 protein: CASSYAGGSYEQYF
clone size: few; J gene: TRBJ2-1; V gene: TRBV9; D gene: TRBD2; CDR3 DNA: TGTGCCAGCACCGGACGTGGGAGCGGGGGGAGCTCCTACAATGAGCAGTTCTTC; CDR3 protein: CASTGRGSGGSSYNEQFF
clone size: -; J gene: TRBJ1-1; V gene: TRBV7-6; D gene: -; CDR3 DNA: TGTGCCAGCAGCTTCGGGGGACGGAGAACTGAAGCTTTCTTT; CDR3 protein: CASSFGGRRTEAFF